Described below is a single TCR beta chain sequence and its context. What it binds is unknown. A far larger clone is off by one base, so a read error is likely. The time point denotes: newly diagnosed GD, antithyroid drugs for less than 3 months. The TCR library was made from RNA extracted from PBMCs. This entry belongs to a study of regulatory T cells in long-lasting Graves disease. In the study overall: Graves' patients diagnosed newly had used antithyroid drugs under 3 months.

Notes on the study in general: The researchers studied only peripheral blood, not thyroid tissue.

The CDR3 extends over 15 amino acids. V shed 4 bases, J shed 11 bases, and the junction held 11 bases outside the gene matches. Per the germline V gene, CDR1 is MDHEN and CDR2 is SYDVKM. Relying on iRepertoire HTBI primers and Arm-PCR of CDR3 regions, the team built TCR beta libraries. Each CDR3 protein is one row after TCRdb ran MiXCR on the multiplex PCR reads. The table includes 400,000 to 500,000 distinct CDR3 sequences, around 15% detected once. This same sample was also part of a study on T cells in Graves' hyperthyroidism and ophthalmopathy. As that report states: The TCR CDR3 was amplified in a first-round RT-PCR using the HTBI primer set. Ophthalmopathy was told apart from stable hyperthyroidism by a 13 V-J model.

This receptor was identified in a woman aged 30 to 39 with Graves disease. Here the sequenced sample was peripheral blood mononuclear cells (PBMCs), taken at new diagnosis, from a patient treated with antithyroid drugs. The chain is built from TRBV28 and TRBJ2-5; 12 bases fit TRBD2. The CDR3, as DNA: TGTGCCAGCAGTTGGCTAGCGGGAGGGCACAATGAGCAGTACTTC. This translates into CASSWLAGGHNEQYF.